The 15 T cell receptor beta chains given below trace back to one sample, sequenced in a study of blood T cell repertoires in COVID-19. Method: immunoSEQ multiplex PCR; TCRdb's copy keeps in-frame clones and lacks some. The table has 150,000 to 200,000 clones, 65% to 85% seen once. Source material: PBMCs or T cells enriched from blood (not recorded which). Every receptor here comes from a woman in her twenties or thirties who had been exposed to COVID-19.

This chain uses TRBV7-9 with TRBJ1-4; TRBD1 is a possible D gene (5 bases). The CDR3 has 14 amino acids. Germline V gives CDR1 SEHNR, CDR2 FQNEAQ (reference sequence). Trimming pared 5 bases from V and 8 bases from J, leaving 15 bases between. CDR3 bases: TGTGCCAGCAGCCCACCGGACAAGTCCGAAAAACTGTTTTTT. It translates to CASSPPDKSEKLFF. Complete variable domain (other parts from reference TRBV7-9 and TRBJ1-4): DTGVSQNPRHKITKRGQNVTFRCDPISEHNRLYWYRQTLGQGPEFLTYFQNEAQLEKSRLLSDRFSAERPKGSFSTLEIQRTEQGDSAMYLCASSPPDKSEKLFFGSGTQLSVL.

As DNA, the CDR3 is TGTGCCAGCAGCCGCTACCGGGACAGACCTACTATGGAGCAGTACTTC. Its translation: CASSRYRDRPTMEQYF. The J gene is TRBJ2-7, the V gene TRBV14, with 7 bases lining up with TRBD1. This CDR3 region has 16 residues. With V trimmed by 4 bases and J by 7 bases, 16 bases remained unmatched. Per the germline V gene, CDR1 is SGHDN and CDR2 is FVKESK.

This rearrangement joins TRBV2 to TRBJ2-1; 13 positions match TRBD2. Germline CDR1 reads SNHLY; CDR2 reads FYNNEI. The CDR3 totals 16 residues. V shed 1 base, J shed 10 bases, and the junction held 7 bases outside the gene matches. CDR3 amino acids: CASSEGLAGGGVEQFF. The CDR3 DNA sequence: TGTGCCAGCAGTGAAGGACTAGCGGGGGGTGGGGTCGAGCAGTTCTTC.

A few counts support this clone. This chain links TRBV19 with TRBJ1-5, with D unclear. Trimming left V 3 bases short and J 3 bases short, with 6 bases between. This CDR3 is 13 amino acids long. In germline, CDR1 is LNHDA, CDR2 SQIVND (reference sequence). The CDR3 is CASSITANQPQHF. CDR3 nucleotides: TGTGCCAGTAGTATCACAGCCAATCAGCCCCAGCATTTT.

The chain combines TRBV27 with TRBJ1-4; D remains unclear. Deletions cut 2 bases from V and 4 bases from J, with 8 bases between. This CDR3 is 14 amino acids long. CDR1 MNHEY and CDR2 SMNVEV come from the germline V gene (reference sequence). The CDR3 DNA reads TGTGCCAGCAGTTTAAACAGCTATAATGAAAAACTGTTTTTT. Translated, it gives CASSLNSYNEKLFF. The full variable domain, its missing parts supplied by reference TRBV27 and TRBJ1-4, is EAQVTQNPRYLITVTGKKLTVTCSQNMNHEYMSWYRQDPGLGLRQIYYSMNVEVTDKGDVPEGYKVSRKEKRNFPLILESPSPNQTSLYFCASSLNSYNEKLFFGSGTQLSVL.

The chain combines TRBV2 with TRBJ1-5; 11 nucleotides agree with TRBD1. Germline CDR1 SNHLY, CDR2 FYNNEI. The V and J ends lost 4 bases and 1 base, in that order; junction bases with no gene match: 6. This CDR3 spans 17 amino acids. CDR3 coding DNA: TGTGCCAGCAGTGCCGGGACAGGGGGTGTCAGCAATCAGCCCCAGCATTTT. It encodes CASSAGTGGVSNQPQHF.

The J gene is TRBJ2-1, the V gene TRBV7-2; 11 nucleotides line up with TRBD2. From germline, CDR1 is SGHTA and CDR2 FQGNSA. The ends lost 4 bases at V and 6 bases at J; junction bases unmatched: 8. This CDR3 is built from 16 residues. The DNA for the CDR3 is TGTGCCAGCAGCTCCCCCATAGCGGGGGGGCTCAATGAGCAGTTCTTC. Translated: CASSSPIAGGLNEQFF.

The CDR3 loop is CASSLRTVAYTF. The CDR3 DNA sequence: TGTGCCAGCAGTCTCCGGACAGTAGCATACACCTTC. This chain connects TRBV12-3 or TRBV12-4 to TRBJ1-2; perhaps TRBD1 as D (6 bases). This CDR3 is 12 amino acids long. Trimming removed 5 bases from V and 11 bases from J, with 15 bases in between.

CDR3 in amino acids: CASSLTGDQPQHF. CDR3 bases: TGCGCCAGCAGCTTGACAGGGGACCAGCCCCAGCATTTT. The V gene is TRBV5-1, the J gene TRBJ1-5; TRBD1 matches 7 bases. The CDR3 length is 13 residues. From germline, CDR1 is SGHRS and CDR2 YFSETQ. V was pared by 1 base and J by 7 bases, with 2 bases of the junction left unmatched.

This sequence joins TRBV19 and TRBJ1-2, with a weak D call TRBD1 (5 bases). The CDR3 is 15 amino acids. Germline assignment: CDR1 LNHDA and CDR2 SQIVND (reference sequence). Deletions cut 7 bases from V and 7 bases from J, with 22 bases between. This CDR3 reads CASTTSRALLSGYTF. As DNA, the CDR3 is TGTGCCAGTACCACATCCAGGGCCCTCCTATCTGGCTACACCTTC.

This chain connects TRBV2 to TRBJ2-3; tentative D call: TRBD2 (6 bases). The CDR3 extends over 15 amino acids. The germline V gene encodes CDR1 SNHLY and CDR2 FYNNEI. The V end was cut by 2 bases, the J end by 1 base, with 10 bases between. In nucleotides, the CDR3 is TGTGCCAGCAGTGAATGGTGGGGGGGCACAGATACGCAGTATTTT. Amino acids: CASSEWWGGTDTQYF.

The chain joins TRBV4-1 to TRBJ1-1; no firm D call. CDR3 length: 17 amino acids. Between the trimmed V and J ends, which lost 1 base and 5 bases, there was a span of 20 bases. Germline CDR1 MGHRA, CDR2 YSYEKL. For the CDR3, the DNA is TGCGCCAGCAGCCAAGGGGTCGTGACCCTCTCGGAGACTGAAGCTTTCTTT. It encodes CASSQGVVTLSETEAFF.

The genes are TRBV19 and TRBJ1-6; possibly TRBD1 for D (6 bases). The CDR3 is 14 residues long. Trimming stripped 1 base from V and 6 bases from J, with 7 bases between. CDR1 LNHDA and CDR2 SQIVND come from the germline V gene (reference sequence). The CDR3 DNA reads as TGTGCCAGTAGTATAGCACAGGGTAATTCACCCCTCCACTTT. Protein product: CASSIAQGNSPLHF.

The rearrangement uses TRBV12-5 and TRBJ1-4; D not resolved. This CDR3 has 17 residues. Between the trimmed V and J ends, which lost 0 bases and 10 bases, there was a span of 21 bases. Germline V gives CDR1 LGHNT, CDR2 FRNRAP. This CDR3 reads CASGLVSGVSAGRKLFF. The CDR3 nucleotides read TGTGCTAGTGGTTTGGTCTCCGGGGTCTCAGCCGGGCGAAAACTGTTTTTT.

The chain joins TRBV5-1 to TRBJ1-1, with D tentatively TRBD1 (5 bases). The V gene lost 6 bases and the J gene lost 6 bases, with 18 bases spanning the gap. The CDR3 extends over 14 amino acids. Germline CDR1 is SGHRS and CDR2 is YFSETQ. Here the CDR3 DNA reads TGCGCCAGCATGAAATTCGGGGGGGTCTCTGAAGCTTTCTTT. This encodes CASMKFGGVSEAFF.